The 30 T cell receptor beta chains in this list originate from one sample, sequenced in a study of vaccination and CD4 T cells after COVID-19. Sequencing of the DNA from cultured CD4+ T cells was carried out with the Oncomine TCR Beta short-read assay. TCRdb re-analysed the PCR reads in MiXCR, keeping a single row per CDR3 protein. The sample lists 15,000 to 20,000 distinct CDR3 sequences; roughly 34% were seen once. Treatment in this sample: approximately 11-day PBMC culture with coronavirus spike peptide pools or control peptides (ViraFEST assay). What these receptors recognize is not known. Input material: CD4+ T cells from blood, cultured in vitro. These receptors all stem from a human donor who had recovered from COVID-19.

V and J are TRBV20-1 and TRBJ2-7; 10 bases agree with TRBD2. V lost 6 bases to trimming and J lost 4 bases; unmatched junction nucleotides: 24. The CDR3 covers 19 residues. Germline V gene lookup returns CDR1 DFQATT and CDR2 SNEGSKA (reference sequence). The CDR3, as DNA: TGCAGTGCGGAGACGCCGCTGGGTTTTACAGCGGGAGGGGGGTACGAGCAGTACTTC. It specifies CSAETPLGFTAGGGYEQYF.

A few counts support this clonotype. The chain has TRBV7-9 and TRBJ2-5; perhaps TRBD1 as D (6 bases). There are 14 residues in the CDR3. V dropped 5 bases and J dropped 3 bases, with 13 bases sitting between them. Germline loops: CDR1 SEHNR, CDR2 FQNEAQ (reference sequence). For the CDR3, the DNA is TGTGCCAGCAGCCAACAATACAGGGAAGAGACCCAGTACTTC. Translation gives CASSQQYREETQYF. The entire variable domain, with the rest obtained from reference TRBV7-9 and TRBJ2-5, is as follows: DTGVSQNPRHKITKRGQNVTFRCDPISEHNRLYWYRQTLGQGPEFLTYFQNEAQLEKSRLLSDRFSAERPKGSFSTLEIQRTEQGDSAMYLCASSQQYREETQYFGPGTRLLVL.

This clonotype was counted only a few times. V gene TRBV28 combines with J gene TRBJ1-6; D is uncertain. Trimming removed 3 bases at V and 7 bases at J, with 13 bases between. This CDR3 region has 15 residues. Germline values: CDR1 MDHEN, CDR2 SYDVKM. For the CDR3, the DNA is TGTGCCAGCAGTTTTAATGGGGTGAAAAATTCACCCCTCCACTTT. Residues: CASSFNGVKNSPLHF.

This chain uses TRBV20-1 with TRBJ2-3, with 10 nucleotides matching TRBD1. CDR3 length: 15 residues. Germline V gives CDR1 DFQATT, CDR2 SNEGSKA (reference sequence). Trimming cost V 2 bases and J 3 bases; bases outside gene matches: 5. The CDR3 sequence is CSARPPGQGTDTQYF. CDR3 bases: TGCAGTGCTAGACCACCGGGACAGGGGACAGATACGCAGTATTTT.

The J gene is TRBJ2-5, the V gene TRBV5-1, with D tentatively TRBD2 (5 bases). V gave up 1 base and J gave up 5 bases, with 12 bases separating them. Germline-derived CDR1 and CDR2 are SGHRS and YFSETQ. There are 14 residues in the CDR3. In nucleotides, the CDR3 is TGCGCCAGCAGCTTGAGCTCGGGATTCGAGACCCAGTACTTC. Its protein is CASSLSSGFETQYF. Filled out from reference TRBV5-1 and TRBJ2-5, the complete variable domain reads KAGVTQTPRYLIKTRGQQVTLSCSPISGHRSVSWYQQTPGQGLQFLFEYFSETQRNKGNFPGRFSGRQFSNSRSEMNVSTLELGDSALYLCASSLSSGFETQYFGPGTRLLVL.

The J gene is TRBJ2-3, the V gene TRBV18, with 11 nucleotides matching TRBD2. Germline V gene data show CDR1 as KGHSH and CDR2 as LQKENI. V lost 6 bases, J lost 2 bases, and 10 bases stayed unmatched. This CDR3 is 17 amino acids long. CDR3 sequence (DNA): TGTGCCAGCTCCCGGTGGGTACTAGCGGGGGACACAGATACGCAGTATTTT. Amino acids: CASSRWVLAGDTDTQYF.

The chain links TRBV6-2 or TRBV6-3 to TRBJ1-1, with D hard to call. The CDR3 is 13 residues long. Trimming left V 2 bases short and J 5 bases short, with 9 bases between. The germline gives CDR1 MNHEY, CDR2 SVGEGT. CDR3 DNA: TGTGCCAGCAGTTACGGGTGGCGGACTGAAGCTTTCTTT. It codes for CASSYGWRTEAFF.

V is TRBV25-1 and J is TRBJ2-7, with 9 positions matching TRBD1. Germline CDR1 reads MGHDK; CDR2 reads SYGVNS. CDR3 length: 13 amino acids. Trimming removed 4 bases from V and 4 bases from J; junction bases left unmatched: 2. This chain's CDR3 is CASSVDRGYEQYF. As DNA, the CDR3 is TGTGCCAGCAGTGTCGACAGGGGGTACGAGCAGTACTTC.

This clonotype appeared once. The CDR3 DNA follows: TGTGCCAGCAGCTTAAGTGGACCCACAGATACGCAGTATTTT. Amino acids: CASSLSGPTDTQYF. The chain joins TRBV7-3 to TRBJ2-3; D remains unclear. CDR1 is SGHTA and CDR2 is FQGTGA in the germline V gene. The CDR3 is made up of 14 amino acids. Trimming stripped 1 base from V and 2 bases from J, with 7 bases between.

V gene TRBV6-1 combines with J gene TRBJ2-7, with 9 bases matching TRBD2. The CDR3 is 14 residues long. V lost 7 bases, J lost 3 bases, and 7 bases stayed unmatched. Germline V gene lookup returns CDR1 MNHNS and CDR2 SASEGT. For the CDR3, the DNA is TGTGCCAGCACACTAGCGGGTCTCAACTACGAGCAGTACTTC. This translates into CASTLAGLNYEQYF.

The chain has TRBV20-1 and TRBJ2-3, with a weak D call TRBD2 (5 bases). This CDR3 has 15 residues. Trimming removed 5 bases from V and 5 bases from J, with 20 bases in between. The germline CDR1 and CDR2 sequences are DFQATT and SNEGSKA (reference sequence). CDR3 DNA: TGCAGTGCTGCCCCGGGAAGCGAACTCAAAGATACGCAGTATTTT. Its translation is CSAAPGSELKDTQYF.

The V gene is TRBV19, the J gene TRBJ1-5; the D is unclear. Trimming took off 0 bases at V and 8 bases at J, with 20 bases between the two ends. Germline CDR1 and CDR2: LNHDA and SQIVND (reference sequence). The CDR3 contains 17 residues. DNA for the CDR3: TGTGCCAGTAGTATAGATCGGTGGGGAGGGAACCGGGAGCCCCAGCATTTT. Protein product: CASSIDRWGGNREPQHF.

This clonotype was seen a few times. V usage is TRBV6-1 and J usage is TRBJ2-2, with TRBD2 as a possible D gene (5 bases). Germline lookup yields CDR1 MNHNS and CDR2 SASEGT. The ends were cut back, 3 bases at V and 3 bases at J, with 11 bases in the middle. This CDR3 is 15 amino acids long. The CDR3 coding sequence is TGTGCCAGCAGTGAGGGTCAGGACTACACCGGGGAGCTGTTTTTT. Amino acids: CASSEGQDYTGELFF.

V and J are TRBV20-1 and TRBJ1-3; a possible D gene is TRBD1 (6 bases). CDR1 is DFQATT and CDR2 is SNEGSKA in the germline V gene (reference sequence). The CDR3 sequence is 12 residues long. V was shortened by 5 bases and J by 9 bases, with 14 bases between the two germline ends. CDR3 sequence: CSAARDTGTIYF. The CDR3 DNA sequence: TGCAGTGCTGCCCGGGACACAGGCACCATATATTTT.

This rearrangement joins TRBV7-3 to TRBJ2-3; D ambiguous. This CDR3 contains 13 residues. V lost 1 base to trimming and J lost 4 bases, with 6 bases between them. The V gene's germline CDR1 is SGHTA and CDR2 FQGTGA. The CDR3 region has the DNA TGTGCCAGCAGCTTAAGGCGCCCAGATACGCAGTATTTT. This sequence encodes CASSLRRPDTQYF.

CDR3 bases: TGCAGTGCTAGACACCGGGTAGGGGGCCGTTACGAGCAGTACTTC. Translated, it gives CSARHRVGGRYEQYF. The rearrangement joins TRBV20-1 to TRBJ2-7; 7 bases are shared with TRBD1. This CDR3 comprises 15 residues. Germline V CDR1 and CDR2: DFQATT, SNEGSKA (reference sequence). V trimming: 2 bases; J trimming: 4 bases; junction bases outside the gene matches: 11.

The rearrangement uses TRBV7-3 and TRBJ2-1; TRBD2 matches at 10 bases. The CDR3 has 16 amino acids. Germline values: CDR1 SGHTA, CDR2 FQGTGA. Trimming took 4 bases from V and 0 from J; bases not matched to a gene: 3. CDR3 in amino acids: CASSSASGGSYNEQFF. CDR3 bases: TGTGCCAGCAGCTCAGCTAGCGGGGGCTCCTACAATGAGCAGTTCTTC.

This clonotype has more than one count but fewer than ten. The chain couples TRBV7-9 to TRBJ1-2; D call uncertain. The CDR3 sequence is 14 residues long. From germline, CDR1 is SEHNR and CDR2 FQNEAQ (reference sequence). The V gene lost 1 base and the J gene lost 8 bases, with 14 bases spanning the gap. This chain's CDR3 is CASSLGSTTEGYTF. CDR3 sequence (DNA): TGTGCCAGCAGCTTAGGTAGCACTACCGAAGGCTACACCTTC.

In its sample, this clonotype was seen a few times. The chain is built from TRBV20-1 and TRBJ1-2, with 7 bases that match TRBD1. CDR1 DFQATT and CDR2 SNEGSKA come from the germline V gene (reference sequence). With V trimmed by 4 bases and J by 8 bases, 13 bases remained unmatched. CDR3 length equals 14 residues. CDR3 loop: CSAIYRGFMQGYTF. The CDR3, as DNA: TGCAGTGCTATATACAGGGGATTTATGCAAGGCTACACCTTC.

Only a few counts were recorded for this clonotype. J is TRBJ2-4 and V is TRBV20-1; D unresolved. This CDR3 comprises 13 residues. The germline V and J ends were trimmed by 6 bases and 7 bases, with 16 bases remaining between them. Germline CDR1 is DFQATT and CDR2 is SNEGSKA (reference sequence). CDR3 nucleotide sequence: TGCAGTGCCTCACGACTTGCCGGGAACATTCAGTACTTC. Protein product: CSASRLAGNIQYF.

This chain joins TRBV5-1 and TRBJ2-7; maybe TRBD1 (5 bases). Trimming took off 4 bases at V and 2 bases at J, with 10 bases between the two ends. The V gene's germline CDR1 is SGHRS and CDR2 YFSETQ. This CDR3 is 13 amino acids long. The CDR3 DNA reads TGCGCCAGCAGCATAGACAGAGCCTACGAGCAGTACTTC. Its protein product is CASSIDRAYEQYF.

There are a few counts of this clonotype. The chain carries TRBV6-1 and TRBJ2-7; no clear D gene. V was trimmed by 4 bases and J by 7 bases, leaving 17 bases between them. The CDR3 is 14 amino acids. Germline CDR1 is MNHNS and CDR2 is SASEGT. The CDR3 spells CASSAPILPPEQYF. CDR3 DNA sequence: TGTGCCAGCAGTGCCCCGATTTTACCCCCGGAGCAGTACTTC.

This clonotype occurred a few times. The chain joins TRBV2 to TRBJ1-5; 9 bases agree with TRBD1. CDR3 length: 17 residues. Germline V CDR1 and CDR2: SNHLY, FYNNEI. V was clipped by 6 bases and J by 0 bases; unmatched bases: 9. The chain's CDR3 is CASRGTGSKYSNQPQHF. Written as DNA, the CDR3 is TGTGCCAGCAGGGGGACAGGGAGCAAGTATAGCAATCAGCCCCAGCATTTT.

The chain links TRBV7-2 to TRBJ2-5; a possible D gene is TRBD1 (6 bases). This CDR3 region has 13 residues. Deletions cut 6 bases from V and 1 base from J, with 9 bases between. From germline, CDR1 is SGHTA and CDR2 FQGNSA. CDR3 sequence: CASSLDSQETQYF. The DNA of the CDR3 is TGTGCCAGCAGTTTGGACAGCCAAGAGACCCAGTACTTC.

V gene TRBV20-1 combines with J gene TRBJ2-5, with 10 bases aligning to TRBD1. The CDR3 length is 15 residues. Looked up from germline, CDR1 is DFQATT and CDR2 is SNEGSKA (reference sequence). Trimming took 4 bases from V and 3 from J; bases not matched to a gene: 8. The CDR3 DNA follows: TGCAGTGCTACAGGGACAGGGGTAATTGAAGAGACCCAGTACTTC. Its protein product is CSATGTGVIEETQYF.

The rearrangement joins TRBV7-3 to TRBJ2-1, with D possibly matching TRBD2 (6 bases). Per germline, CDR1 SGHTA and CDR2 FQGTGA. CDR3 size: 15 residues. The V end was cut by 3 bases, the J end by 3 bases, with 12 bases between. The CDR3 DNA is TGTGCCAGCAGCTTGGAGGTAGCGGACTACAATGAGCAGTTCTTC. Its translation is CASSLEVADYNEQFF.

CDR3 residues: CASTQVPPRGTQYF. The CDR3 coding sequence is TGTGCCAGCACCCAGGTCCCTCCCCGGGGTACGCAGTATTTT. The rearrangement joins TRBV7-2 to TRBJ2-3, with a tentative D call TRBD2 (5 bases). V lost 7 bases to trimming and J lost 8 bases, with 19 bases between them. Germline CDR1 SGHTA, CDR2 FQGNSA. The CDR3 totals 14 residues.

This clonotype was seen a handful of times. CDR3 bases: TGTGCCAGCAGTTTATTGGGGCCTCAGCCCCAGCATTTT. As protein: CASSLLGPQPQHF. The genes are TRBV12-3 or TRBV12-4 and TRBJ1-5; D perhaps matches TRBD1 (5 bases). This CDR3 has 13 amino acids. Trimming removed 2 bases from V and 6 bases from J, with 8 bases in between.

The chain combines TRBV19 with TRBJ1-5; D is uncertain. Germline values: CDR1 LNHDA, CDR2 SQIVND (reference sequence). The V gene lost 0 bases and the J gene lost 4 bases, with 4 bases spanning the gap. This CDR3 contains 13 residues. As DNA, the CDR3 is TGTGCCAGTAGTATAGAGAGGAATCAGCCCCAGCATTTT. Its translation is CASSIERNQPQHF.

This rearrangement joins TRBV25-1 to TRBJ2-2; 9 bases map to TRBD2. The germline CDR1 and CDR2 sequences are MGHDK and SYGVNS. With 4 bases clipped from V and 3 bases from J, the junction kept 0 bases outside the gene matches. CDR3 length: 14 residues. DNA of the CDR3: TGTGCCAGCAGTGGGACTAGCGACACCGGGGAGCTGTTTTTT. This encodes CASSGTSDTGELFF.